Below, 24 T cell receptor beta chains from the same sample are listed, as sequenced in a study of human T cells and chemical hapten exposure. TCRdb passed the RACE reads through MiXCR, listing each CDR3 protein once. This sample has about 37,000 distinct CDR3 sequences, with over 5.5% found just once. Time point here: patch test 1, 2 weeks after DPC sensitization. Treatment defined: therapeutic diphenylcyclopropenone sensitization with weekly scalp DPC. Extraction of total RNA was performed on unfractionated whole blood. The material sequenced was whole blood, taken in connection with sensitization to the hapten diphenylcyclopropenone (DPC). These receptors all come from a woman younger than 45 with alopecia areata. Some clones in this sample may be carry-over from other donors' samples.

Notes on this clonotype: This sequence may be a read error, since a much larger clone differs from it by one base. The rearrangement uses TRBV3-1 and TRBJ1-5; D remains ambiguous. CDR3 length equals 15 residues. From germline, CDR1 is LGHDT and CDR2 YNNKEL (reference sequence). The CDR3 DNA reads as TGTGCCAGCAGCCAAGATCGGGGTTTCAATCAGCCCCAGAATTTT. Protein sequence: CASSQDRGFNQPQNF.

This clonotype was counted only a few times. The J gene is TRBJ2-3, the V gene TRBV5-1, with unresolved D. CDR3 size: 16 residues. V was clipped by 3 bases and J by 0 bases, with 14 bases between them. Germline V gives CDR1 SGHRS, CDR2 YFSETQ. In DNA, the CDR3 is TGCGCCAGCAGCTACGAGCCAGCCGTGAGCACAGATACGCAGTATTTT. Translating gives CASSYEPAVSTDTQYF.

This sequence joins TRBV7-2 and TRBJ2-7; no clear D. Germline V gene sequence: CDR1 SGHTA, CDR2 FQGNSA. The germline V and J ends were trimmed by 2 bases and 3 bases, with 8 bases remaining between them. CDR3 length: 13 amino acids. DNA of the CDR3: TGTGCCAGCAGCTTAAAGCCCGACTACGAGCAGTACTTC. This gives the protein CASSLKPDYEQYF.

This clonotype appeared a few times. This chain uses TRBV4-1 with TRBJ2-5; D is ambiguous. The CDR3 has 12 residues. Trimming removed 3 bases at V and 3 bases at J, with 5 bases between. Germline CDR1 reads MGHRA; CDR2 reads YSYEKL. CDR3 nucleotide sequence: TGCGCCAGCAGCCATACGGAAGAGACCCAGTACTTC. The encoded protein is CASSHTEETQYF.

This clonotype came up a few times. The chain employs TRBV27 and TRBJ1-6, with D possibly TRBD1 on 6 matching bases. CDR3 size: 15 residues. Trimming took 5 bases from V and 7 from J, leaving 15 bases between them. CDR1 and CDR2 (germline): MNHEY, SMNVEV (reference sequence). CDR3 loop: CASSPRRTANSPLHF. CDR3 sequence (DNA): TGTGCCAGCAGTCCTAGGCGGACAGCCAATTCACCCCTCCACTTT.

V gene TRBV6-2 or TRBV6-3 combines with J gene TRBJ1-5; TRBD1 is a possible D gene (6 bases). Germline V lookup: CDR1 MNHEY, CDR2 SVGEGT. CDR3 size: 15 residues. V shed 6 bases and J shed 4 bases, with 16 bases lying between them. CDR3 nucleotides: TGTGCCAGCAGCACAGGGTTTGTAGAGAATCAGCCCCAGCATTTT. Encoded protein: CASSTGFVENQPQHF.

J is TRBJ2-3 and V is TRBV28; no firm D call. The CDR3 runs to 14 residues. The ends were cut back, 2 bases at V and 7 bases at J, with 13 bases in the middle. Germline V gene sequence: CDR1 MDHEN, CDR2 SYDVKM. The CDR3 loop reads CASSLPPPGHTQYF. The DNA of the CDR3 is TGTGCCAGCAGTTTACCCCCCCCCGGTCATACGCAGTATTTT.

This clonotype has a handful of counts. The chain uses TRBV2 and TRBJ2-5; D uncertain. The CDR3 has 12 residues. Deletions cut 7 bases from V and 5 bases from J, with 11 bases between. Germline CDR1 reads SNHLY; CDR2 reads FYNNEI. The chain's CDR3 is CASNRVEETQYF. The CDR3 DNA is TGTGCCAGCAATAGAGTGGAGGAGACCCAGTACTTC.

This clonotype was detected a few times. The chain carries TRBV12-3 or TRBV12-4 and TRBJ1-6, with TRBD1 identical over 7 bases. The CDR3 covers 15 residues. V trimming: 6 bases; J trimming: 1 base; junction bases outside the gene matches: 3. The CDR3 DNA is TGTGCCAGCAGAGGGGGCTGGTCCTATAATTCACCCCTCCACTTT. It codes for CASRGGWSYNSPLHF.

This clonotype appeared a few times. DNA of the CDR3: TGTGCCAGCAGCATGGCAGTGACCTACGAGCAGTACTTC. It encodes CASSMAVTYEQYF. J is TRBJ2-7 and V is TRBV7-2, with D unresolved. The germline V and J ends were trimmed by 5 bases and 2 bases, with 10 bases remaining between them. Per germline, CDR1 SGHTA and CDR2 FQGNSA. The CDR3 contains 13 residues. The variable domain in full, completed from reference TRBV7-2 and TRBJ2-7, reads GAGVSQSPSNKVTEKGKDVELRCDPISGHTALYWYRQSLGQGLEFLIYFQGNSAPDKSGLPSDRFSAERTGGSVSTLTIQRTQQEDSAVYLCASSMAVTYEQYFGPGTRLTVT.

This clonotype occurred many times. J is TRBJ2-7 and V is TRBV7-2, with 12 nucleotides matching TRBD2. With 2 bases clipped from V and 0 bases from J, the junction kept 8 bases outside the gene matches. The CDR3 sequence is 18 residues long. Germline V gene sequence: CDR1 SGHTA, CDR2 FQGNSA. The CDR3 protein is CASSLRTSGARSSYEQYF. The CDR3 DNA follows: TGTGCCAGCAGCTTACGGACTAGCGGGGCCCGGAGCTCCTACGAGCAGTACTTC.

There are many counts of this clonotype. This rearrangement joins TRBV18 to TRBJ2-5; 7 bases fit TRBD1. The CDR3 is made up of 14 amino acids. Germline V gene sequence: CDR1 KGHSH, CDR2 LQKENI. V trimming: 4 bases; J trimming: 4 bases; junction bases outside the gene matches: 6. The CDR3 bases are TGTGCCAGCTCACTCACAGGGGCGAGAGAGACCCAGTACTTC. It translates to CASSLTGARETQYF.

This clonotype appeared a few times. The chain recombines TRBV19 with TRBJ2-7, with TRBD1 as a possible D gene (6 bases). CDR3 length equals 13 residues. V was trimmed by 5 bases and J by 2 bases, leaving 10 bases between them. The V gene's germline CDR1 is LNHDA and CDR2 SQIVND (reference sequence). DNA of the CDR3: TGTGCCAGTAGTCCAGGGGACCCCTACGAGCAGTACTTC. It translates to CASSPGDPYEQYF.

There are many counts of this clonotype. The V call is TRBV28, the J call TRBJ1-1; D not certain. The CDR3 loop spans 13 amino acids. CDR1 and CDR2 (germline): MDHEN, SYDVKM. V was shortened by 6 bases and J by 5 bases, with 13 bases between the two germline ends. The CDR3 DNA reads as TGTGCCAGCAGACTCAAGGGAAGGACTGAAGCTTTCTTT. Translating it yields CASRLKGRTEAFF.

A few counts support this clonotype. V is TRBV29-1 and J is TRBJ2-7, with D hard to call. CDR1 is SQVTM, CDR2 ANQGSEA, per germline. There are 15 residues in the CDR3. V lost 5 bases and J lost 1, with 18 bases in between. The CDR3 here is CSVHLGLHSSYEQYF. CDR3 in DNA: TGCAGCGTTCATTTGGGCCTTCACTCTTCCTACGAGCAGTACTTC.

This clonotype showed up many times. The genes are TRBV20-1 and TRBJ1-1; possibly TRBD1 for D (5 bases). V was clipped by 0 bases and J by 4 bases, with 15 bases between them. CDR1 and CDR2 from the germline V gene are DFQATT and SNEGSKA (reference sequence). CDR3 length equals 15 residues. This CDR3 is CSARDQTGSGTEAFF. The DNA for the CDR3 is TGCAGTGCTAGAGATCAAACAGGAAGTGGCACTGAAGCTTTCTTT.

This clonotype has just a few counts. V and J are TRBV12-3 or TRBV12-4 and TRBJ1-5; no clear D. The CDR3 spans 15 residues. V was clipped by 2 bases and J by 0 bases, with 8 bases between them. The chain's CDR3 is CASSLSGSSNQPQHF. The CDR3 DNA sequence: TGTGCCAGCAGTTTAAGTGGGAGTAGCAATCAGCCCCAGCATTTT.

This clonotype was counted ten times or more. The genes are TRBV7-6 and TRBJ2-5; 13 nucleotides agree with TRBD2. CDR1 is SGHVS, CDR2 FNYEAQ, per germline. This CDR3 is 17 amino acids long. Trimming removed 5 bases from V and 2 bases from J; junction bases left unmatched: 8. Written as DNA, the CDR3 is TGTGCCAGCAGCGGAGGACTAGCGGGGGTTCTACAAGAGACCCAGTACTTC. Amino acids: CASSGGLAGVLQETQYF.

This clonotype was seen a handful of times. The V and J genes are TRBV5-4 and TRBJ2-3; D not certain. Germline V gives CDR1 SGHNT, CDR2 YYREEE (reference sequence). Between the trimmed V and J ends, which lost 1 base and 0 bases, there was a span of 15 bases. The CDR3 consists of 17 residues. The CDR3 is CASSLKVSSPSTDTQYF. The CDR3 DNA is TGTGCCAGCAGCTTGAAGGTCAGCAGCCCTAGCACAGATACGCAGTATTTT.

This clonotype was observed at least ten times. The DNA of the CDR3 is TGTGCCAGCAAATTATCCCCTCTCCTGGCTGAAGCTTTCTTT. It is translated as CASKLSPLLAEAFF. The J gene is TRBJ1-1, the V gene TRBV11-2; D remains unclear. Germline V gene lookup returns CDR1 SGHAT and CDR2 FQNNGV. Trimming took off 7 bases at V and 6 bases at J, with 18 bases between the two ends. CDR3 length equals 14 residues.

The rearrangement joins TRBV5-1 to TRBJ1-1, with 7 bases identical to TRBD1. There are 13 residues in the CDR3. V shed 2 bases, J shed 6 bases, and the junction held 4 bases outside the gene matches. Germline lookup yields CDR1 SGHRS and CDR2 YFSETQ. CDR3 coding DNA: TGCGCCAGCAGCTTAAGACAGGGCGCTGAAGCTTTCTTT. Encoded protein: CASSLRQGAEAFF.

The rearrangement uses TRBV5-4 and TRBJ2-7; D assignment may be TRBD1 or TRBD2 (5 bases each). Per germline, CDR1 SGHNT and CDR2 YYREEE (reference sequence). Trimming cost V 3 bases and J 2 bases, with 15 bases left between them. This CDR3 comprises 15 residues. CDR3 bases: TGTGCCAGCAGCTGGGGACGGGTGGAGGCCTACGAGCAGTACTTC. It codes for CASSWGRVEAYEQYF.

This clonotype was seen ten or more times. The rearrangement joins TRBV20-1 to TRBJ2-3; 8 bases are shared with TRBD2. From germline, CDR1 is DFQATT and CDR2 SNEGSKA (reference sequence). Trimming at V came to 1 base and at J to 2 bases, leaving 8 bases not matched to a gene. The CDR3 is made up of 16 amino acids. The CDR3 nucleotides read TGCAGTGCTAGAGCTGCGCGGGGGGCCGTCACAGATACGCAGTATTTT. Amino acid sequence: CSARAARGAVTDTQYF.

There are many counts of this clonotype. The rearrangement links TRBV29-1 to TRBJ1-1; no definite D call. Germline V gene sequence: CDR1 SQVTM, CDR2 ANQGSEA. The V end lost 7 bases, the J end lost 3 bases, and 9 bases lay between the germline ends. This CDR3 spans 11 amino acids. In DNA, the CDR3 is TGCAGCGGGCGGAGTCACACTGAAGCTTTCTTT. Its protein is CSGRSHTEAFF.